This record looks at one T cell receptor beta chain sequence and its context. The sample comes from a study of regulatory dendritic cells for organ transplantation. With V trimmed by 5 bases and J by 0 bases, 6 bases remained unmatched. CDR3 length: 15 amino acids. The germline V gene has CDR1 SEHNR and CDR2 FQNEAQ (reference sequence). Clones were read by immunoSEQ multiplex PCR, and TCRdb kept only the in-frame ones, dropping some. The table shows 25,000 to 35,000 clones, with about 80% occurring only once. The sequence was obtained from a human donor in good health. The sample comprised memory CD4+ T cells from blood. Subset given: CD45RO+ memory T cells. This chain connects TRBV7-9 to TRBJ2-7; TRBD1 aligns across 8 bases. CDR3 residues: CASSRRGRFSYEQYF. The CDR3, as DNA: TGTGCCAGCAGCCGCAGGGGGCGCTTCTCCTACGAGCAGTACTTC.